The 7 T cell receptor beta chains below all came from one sample that was sequenced in a study of CD8+CD57+ T cells in acquired aplastic anemia. Genomic DNA acted as the template from which TCR beta VDJ combination and CDR3 sequence profiling were carried out. TCRdb re-derived calls from the reads in MiXCR, one entry per CDR3 protein. The data contain hundreds of thousands of distinct CDR3 sequences, just under 70% of them singletons. The specimen was sorted CD4+, CD8+, or CD8+CD57+ T cells (not recorded which) from PBMCs. The receptors originated from a human donor in good health, serving as a control.

The rearrangement uses TRBV5-6 and TRBJ1-1; D remains ambiguous. This CDR3 has 14 residues. CDR1 SGHDT and CDR2 YYEEEE come from the germline V gene. The V gene lost 3 bases and the J gene lost 0 bases, with 9 bases spanning the gap. CDR3 in amino acids: CASSSPMMNTEAFF. In DNA, the CDR3 is TGTGCCAGCAGCTCGCCAATGATGAACACTGAAGCTTTCTTT. Variable domain in full (rest from reference TRBV5-6 and TRBJ1-1): DAGVTQSPTHLIKTRGQQVTLRCSPKSGHDTVSWYQQALGQGPQFIFQYYEEEERQRGNFPDRFSGHQFPNYSSELNVNALLLGDSALYLCASSSPMMNTEAFFGQGTRLTVV.

This chain joins TRBV9 and TRBJ2-1, with D possibly matching TRBD2 (6 bases). Germline V CDR1 and CDR2: SGDLS, YYNGEE. This CDR3 contains 17 residues. Trimming removed 4 bases at V and 8 bases at J, with 25 bases between. This CDR3 is CASSLAAGRSLYYEQFF. Here the CDR3 DNA reads TGTGCCAGCAGCTTAGCGGCAGGGCGGTCTCTGTACTATGAGCAGTTCTTC.

Here the CDR3 DNA reads TGTGCCAGCAGTCCGGGACTAGCGGGGGGGCGTAGGTACAATGAGCAGTTCTTC. Translated: CASSPGLAGGRRYNEQFF. The rearrangement links TRBV27 to TRBJ2-1, with 16 bases identical to TRBD2. Germline V gene sequence: CDR1 MNHEY, CDR2 SMNVEV (reference sequence). J was trimmed by 4 bases and V by 5 bases; bases with no gene match: 8. The CDR3 has 18 amino acids.

This chain uses TRBV7-6 with TRBJ1-4; D is undetermined. CDR1 and CDR2 from the germline V gene are SGHVS and FNYEAQ. V was shortened by 6 bases and J by 14 bases, with 28 bases between the two germline ends. The CDR3 length is 16 residues. In DNA, the CDR3 is TGTGCCAGCAGTGGACGCGCGGAACAGACCAATGACTTCCTGTTTTTT. Translating gives CASSGRAEQTNDFLFF.

The rearrangement links TRBV10-2 to TRBJ2-5; a weak D match, TRBD2 (6 bases). The length of the CDR3 is 14 residues. V dropped 4 bases and J dropped 10 bases, with 19 bases sitting between them. The germline gives CDR1 WSHSY, CDR2 SAAADI. For the CDR3, the DNA is TGCGCCAGCAGTGCGTCAGGGCGGGGAGAGGACCAGTACTTC. As protein: CASSASGRGEDQYF.

About this clonotype itself: A junction boundary mismatches the germline segment, possibly from a read error. This chain uses TRBV7-9 with TRBJ1-1; tentatively, D is TRBD1 (6 bases). Germline assignment: CDR1 SEHNR and CDR2 FQNEAQ (reference sequence). The CDR3 has 14 amino acids. The CDR3 DNA reads TGTGCCAGCAGCCCGGGCCCCAGGGGCCGTAATTCACCCTTT. Translated, it gives CASSPGPRGRNSPF.

This chain joins TRBV2 and TRBJ2-7; D not certain. From germline, CDR1 is SNHLY and CDR2 FYNNEI. This CDR3 comprises 14 residues. The germline V and J ends were trimmed by 10 bases and 3 bases, with 19 bases remaining between them. The CDR3 DNA is TGTGCCACCTGTGCTGCGACCTCGAGCTACGAGCAGTACTTC. This sequence encodes CATCAATSSYEQYF.